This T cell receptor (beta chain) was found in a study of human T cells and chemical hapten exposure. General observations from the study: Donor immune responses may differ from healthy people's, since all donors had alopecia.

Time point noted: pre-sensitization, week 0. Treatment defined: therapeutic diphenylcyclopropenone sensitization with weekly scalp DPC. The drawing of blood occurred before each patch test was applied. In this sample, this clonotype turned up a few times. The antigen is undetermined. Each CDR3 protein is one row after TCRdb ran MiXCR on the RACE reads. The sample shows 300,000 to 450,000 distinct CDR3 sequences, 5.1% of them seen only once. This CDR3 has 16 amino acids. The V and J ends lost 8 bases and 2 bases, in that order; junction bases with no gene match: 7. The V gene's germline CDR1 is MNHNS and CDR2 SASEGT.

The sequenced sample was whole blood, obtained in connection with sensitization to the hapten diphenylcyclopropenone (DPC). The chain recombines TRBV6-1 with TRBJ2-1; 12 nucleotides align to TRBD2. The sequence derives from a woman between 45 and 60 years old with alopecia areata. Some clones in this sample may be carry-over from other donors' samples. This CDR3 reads CASFLRLAGAYNEQFF. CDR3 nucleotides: TGTGCCAGCTTCCTAAGACTAGCGGGAGCCTACAATGAGCAGTTCTTC.